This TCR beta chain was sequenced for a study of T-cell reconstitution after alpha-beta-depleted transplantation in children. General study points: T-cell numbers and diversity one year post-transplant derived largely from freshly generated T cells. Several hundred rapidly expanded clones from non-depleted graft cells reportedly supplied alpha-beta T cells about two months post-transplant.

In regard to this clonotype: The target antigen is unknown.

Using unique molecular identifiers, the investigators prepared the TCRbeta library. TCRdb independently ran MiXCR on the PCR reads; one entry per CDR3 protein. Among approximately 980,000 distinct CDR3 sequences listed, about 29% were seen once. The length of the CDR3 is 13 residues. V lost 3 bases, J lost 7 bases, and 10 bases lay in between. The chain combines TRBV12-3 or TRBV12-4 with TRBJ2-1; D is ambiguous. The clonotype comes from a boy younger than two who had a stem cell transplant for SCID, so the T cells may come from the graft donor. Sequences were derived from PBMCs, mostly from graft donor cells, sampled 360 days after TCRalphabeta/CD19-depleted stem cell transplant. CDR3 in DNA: TGTGCCAGCAGTTTCTCGGACCTGAATGAGCAGTTCTTC. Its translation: CASSFSDLNEQFF.